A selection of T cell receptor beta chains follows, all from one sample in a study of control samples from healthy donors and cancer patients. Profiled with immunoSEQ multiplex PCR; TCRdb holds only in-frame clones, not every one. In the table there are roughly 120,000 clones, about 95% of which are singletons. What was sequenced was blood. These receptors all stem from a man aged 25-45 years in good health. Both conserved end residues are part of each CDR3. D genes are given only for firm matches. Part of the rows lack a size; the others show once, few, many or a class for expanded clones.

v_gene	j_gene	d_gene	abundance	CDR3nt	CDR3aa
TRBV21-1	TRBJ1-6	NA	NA	TGTGCCAGCAGCAAAAGTGGGGACAGTTATAATTCACCCCTCCACTTT	CASSKSGDSYNSPLHF
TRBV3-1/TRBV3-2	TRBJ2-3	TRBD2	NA	TGTGCCAGCAGCCCATCAGACATAGCGGGGGGGGAGGATACGCAGTATTTT	CASSPSDIAGGEDTQYF
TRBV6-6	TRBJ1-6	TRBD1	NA	TGTGCCAGCAGTCGCCTGATCGGGACAGCCGATTCACCCCTCCACTTT	CASSRLIGTADSPLHF
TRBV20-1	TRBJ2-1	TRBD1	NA	TGCAGTGGTTACAGGGGGAATGAGCAGTTCTTC	CSGYRGNEQFF
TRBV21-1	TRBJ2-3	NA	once	TGTGCCAGCAGCAAAGCTGACCGGGACAGGATAACAGATACGCAGTATTTT	CASSKADRDRITDTQYF
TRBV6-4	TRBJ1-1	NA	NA	TGTGCCAGCAGTAGGACGGTGAACACTGAAGCTTTCTTT	CASSRTVNTEAFF
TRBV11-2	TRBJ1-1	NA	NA	TGTGCCAGCAGCGCACAGGGCTCGAGTAATAGGGACACTGAAGCTTTCTTT	CASSAQGSSNRDTEAFF
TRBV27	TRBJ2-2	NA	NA	TGTGCCAGCAGGGATAGCGGTTCGAACACCGGGGAGCTGTTTTTT	CASRDSGSNTGELFF
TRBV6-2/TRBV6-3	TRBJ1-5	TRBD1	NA	TGTGCCAGCAGCACCGGGACAGCTAATCAGCCCCAGCATTTT	CASSTGTANQPQHF
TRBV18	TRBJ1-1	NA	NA	TGTGCCAGCTCACCCCCATTAAGCACTGAAGCTTTCTTT	CASSPPLSTEAFF
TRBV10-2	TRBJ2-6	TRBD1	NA	TGCGCCAGCAGGAGGGACAGCTCTGGGGCCAACGTCCTGACTTTC	CASRRDSSGANVLTF
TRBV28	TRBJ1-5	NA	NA	TGTGCCAGCAGTTTACCGACAGCGGTCAATCAGCCCCAGCATTTT	CASSLPTAVNQPQHF
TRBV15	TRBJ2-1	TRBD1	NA	TGTGCCACCAGAGTGGGGACAGAGAATGAGCAGTTCTTC	CATRVGTENEQFF
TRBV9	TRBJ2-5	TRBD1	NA	TGTGCCAGCAGCGCCCCCGGGACAGGGGATCGAGAGACCCAGTACTTC	CASSAPGTGDRETQYF
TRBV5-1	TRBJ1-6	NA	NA	TGCGCCAGCAGCCCCCTGTCAGGGTTGGATTCACCCCTCCACTTT	CASSPLSGLDSPLHF
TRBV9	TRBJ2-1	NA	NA	TGTGCCAGCAGCGTATCCGGGGACCGATACGATGAGCAGTTCTTC	CASSVSGDRYDEQFF
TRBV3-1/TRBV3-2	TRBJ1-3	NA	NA	TGTGCCAGCAGCCAAGATGGGACAAGGGACACCATATATTTT	CASSQDGTRDTIYF
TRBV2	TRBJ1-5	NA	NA	TGTGCCAGCAGTGAGGGGGTACAGCCCCAGCATTTT	CASSEGVQPQHF
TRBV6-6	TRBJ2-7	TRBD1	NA	TGTGCCAGCAGTTCGACAGGGGGTTCCACCTACGAGCAGTACTTC	CASSSTGGSTYEQYF
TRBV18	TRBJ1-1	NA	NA	TGTGCCAGCTCACCACCGGGCAGAATTTCTATGAACACTGAAGCTTTCTTT	CASSPPGRISMNTEAFF
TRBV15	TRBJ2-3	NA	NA	TGTGCCACCAGCAGAGAACTTGACACAGATACGCAGTATTTT	CATSRELDTDTQYF
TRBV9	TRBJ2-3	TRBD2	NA	TGTGCCAGCAGCGTCGGGGGCGGGGGGACGCAGTATTTT	CASSVGGGGTQYF
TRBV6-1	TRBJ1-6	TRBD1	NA	TGTGCCAGCAGTGTGGTTCCGGGACAGCATAATTCACCCCTCCACTTT	CASSVVPGQHNSPLHF
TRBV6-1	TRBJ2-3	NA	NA	TGTGCCAGCCCTACCGCGTATACGCAGTATTTT	CASPTAYTQYF
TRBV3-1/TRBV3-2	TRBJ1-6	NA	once	TGTGCCAGCAGCCAAGATTGGGGGCGAAATAATTCACCCCTCCACTTT	CASSQDWGRNNSPLHF
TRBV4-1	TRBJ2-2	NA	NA	TGCGCCAGCGGCAACACCGGGGAGCTGTTTTTT	CASGNTGELFF
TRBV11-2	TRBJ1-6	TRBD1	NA	TGTGCCAGCAGCGGAGGGGGCGCTGGGAATTCACCCCTCCACTTT	CASSGGGAGNSPLHF
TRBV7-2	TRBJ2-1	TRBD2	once	TGTGCCAGCAGCCCTAGCGGGGGAACCTACAATGAGCAGTTCTTC	CASSPSGGTYNEQFF
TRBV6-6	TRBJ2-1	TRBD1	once	TGTGCCAGCAGCCCACCAGGGACAGCTTACAATGAGCAGTTCTTC	CASSPPGTAYNEQFF
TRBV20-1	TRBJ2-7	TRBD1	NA	TGCAGTGCTTCCTCAGGGGGCGAGCAGTACTTC	CSASSGGEQYF
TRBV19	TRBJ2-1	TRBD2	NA	TGTGCCAGTAGTATAGCGGGGGGGCCCTACAATGAGCAGTTCTTC	CASSIAGGPYNEQFF
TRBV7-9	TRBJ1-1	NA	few	TGTGCCAGCAGTCGTACAGAGAGAAAGACTGAAGCTTTCTTT	CASSRTERKTEAFF
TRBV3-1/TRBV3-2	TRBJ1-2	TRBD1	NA	TGTGCCAGCAGCCACCTACAGGGGGCTTCTGGCTACACCTTC	CASSHLQGASGYTF
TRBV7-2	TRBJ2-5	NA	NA	TGTGCCAGCAGCGACGGTTGGGAGGAGACCCAGTACTTC	CASSDGWEETQYF
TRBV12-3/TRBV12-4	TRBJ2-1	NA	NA	TGTGCCAGCAGTGACAACTCCTACAATGAGCAGTTCTTC	CASSDNSYNEQFF
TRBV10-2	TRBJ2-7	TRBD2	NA	TGCGCCAGCAGTGACATAGCGGGGGGAGGCGAGCAGTACTTC	CASSDIAGGGEQYF
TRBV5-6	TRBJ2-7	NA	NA	TGTGCCAGCAGCTTGGAACCCTACGAGCAGTACTTC	CASSLEPYEQYF
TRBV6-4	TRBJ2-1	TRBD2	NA	TGTGCCAGCAGTGACTTAGCTAGCGGGGACCACAATGAGCAGTTCTTC	CASSDLASGDHNEQFF
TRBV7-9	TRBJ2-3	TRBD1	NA	TGTGCCAGCAGCCAAGGGACAGGGGTATCGGATACGCAGTATTTT	CASSQGTGVSDTQYF
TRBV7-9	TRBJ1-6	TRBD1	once	TGTGCCAGCAGCTTACGGGACAGGGACCATTCACCCCTCCACTTT	CASSLRDRDHSPLHF
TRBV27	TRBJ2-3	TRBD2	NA	TGTGCCAGCAGAACCCAGCGGGGGGGCCGCGCAGATACGCAGTATTTT	CASRTQRGGRADTQYF
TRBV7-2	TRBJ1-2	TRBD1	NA	TGTGCCAGCAGCTTCACCCCACAGGGGCACTATGGCTACACCTTC	CASSFTPQGHYGYTF
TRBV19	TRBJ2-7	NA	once	TGTGCCAGTAGTATTACGGGGGCCCCTACCTACGAGCAGTACTTC	CASSITGAPTYEQYF
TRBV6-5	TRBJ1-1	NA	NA	TGTGCCAGCAGTTACGGACAGAGGAACACTGAAGCTTTCTTT	CASSYGQRNTEAFF
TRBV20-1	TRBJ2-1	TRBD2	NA	TGCAGTGCCGGGAGGGAGCAGTTCTTC	CSAGREQFF